A single sample gave rise to the 8 T cell receptor beta chains below, sequenced in a study of T cells in tuberculosis. Sequenced by immunoSEQ multiplex PCR; TCRdb stores in-frame clones only, minus some. The sample consists of 20,000 to 25,000 clones, nearly 97% of them appearing once. Sequenced input: PBMCs. The receptors come from a donor aged 10 to 29 with latent tuberculosis or without tuberculosis infection.

The rearrangement uses TRBV6-4 and TRBJ2-7, with 7 bases lining up with TRBD1. Germline loops: CDR1 MRHNA, CDR2 SNTAGT. The CDR3 length is 15 residues. The V gene end was trimmed by 3 bases and the J gene end by 2 bases; junction bases not matched to a gene: 7. CDR3 DNA sequence: TGTGCCAGCAGTGATGACAGGGCTGAACCCTACGAGCAGTACGTC. This sequence encodes CASSDDRAEPYEQYV.

The chain combines TRBV9 with TRBJ2-2; D is possibly TRBD2 (7 bases). The CDR3 covers 14 residues. V gave up 5 bases and J gave up 6 bases, with 14 bases separating them. Looked up from germline, CDR1 is SGDLS and CDR2 is YYNGEE. The CDR3 sequence is CASSGGAFPGELFF. The CDR3 coding sequence is TGTGCCAGCAGTGGGGGGGCCTTCCCCGGGGAGCTGTTTTTT.

This chain joins TRBV6-1 and TRBJ1-1; the D gene is possibly TRBD1 (5 bases). V lost 11 bases and J 12 bases, leaving 13 bases between the germline ends. The germline V gene has CDR1 MNHNS and CDR2 SASEGT. This CDR3 is built from 9 residues. The CDR3 bases are TGTGCCGGGGGGGGAGGGTCTTTCTTT. Translating gives CAGGGGSFF.

The rearrangement uses TRBV5-6 and TRBJ2-1; D is unclear. Germline CDR1 and CDR2: SGHDT and YYEEEE. The CDR3 has 14 residues. V lost 0 bases and J lost 4, with 8 bases in between. DNA for the CDR3: TGTGCCAGCAGCTTGGACGCTCTATACAATGAGCAGTTCTTC. This codes for CASSLDALYNEQFF.

The chain has TRBV13 and TRBJ1-1; a possible D gene is TRBD1 (6 bases). The CDR3 length is 13 residues. Trimming removed 2 bases at V and 7 bases at J, with 11 bases between. Germline CDR1 and CDR2: PRHDT and FYEKMQ (reference sequence). The CDR3 nucleotides read TGTGCCAGCAGCTTAAGGGGGTCCGGTGAAGCTTTCTTT. Encoded protein: CASSLRGSGEAFF.

This rearrangement joins TRBV29-1 to TRBJ2-2, with D perhaps TRBD2 (5 bases). V was pared by 7 bases and J by 6 bases, with 21 bases between. Germline CDR1 reads SQVTM; CDR2 reads ANQGSEA. This CDR3 contains 15 residues. The CDR3 nucleotides read TGCAGCGCCACGGTCGGTGCGGGCGGATCCGGGGAGCTGTTTTTT. Its translation is CSATVGAGGSGELFF.

The V call is TRBV19, the J call TRBJ1-1, with a weak D call TRBD1 (5 bases). This CDR3 region has 16 residues. Per the germline V gene, CDR1 is LNHDA and CDR2 is SQIVND (reference sequence). V was trimmed by 0 bases and J by 5 bases, leaving 16 bases between them. Here the CDR3 reads CASSIETGHIGTEAFF. DNA for the CDR3: TGTGCCAGTAGTATAGAAACCGGACACATTGGGACTGAAGCTTTCTTT.

Written as DNA, the CDR3 is TGCGCCAGCAGTACGGGGGGAACCCTACTCACCGGGGAGCTGTTTTTT. Encoded protein: CASSTGGTLLTGELFF. The genes are TRBV10-1 and TRBJ2-2; 7 bases match TRBD2. The V and J ends lost 5 bases and 4 bases, in that order; junction bases with no gene match: 10. This CDR3 contains 16 residues. The V gene's germline CDR1 is WNHNN and CDR2 SYGVQD (reference sequence).